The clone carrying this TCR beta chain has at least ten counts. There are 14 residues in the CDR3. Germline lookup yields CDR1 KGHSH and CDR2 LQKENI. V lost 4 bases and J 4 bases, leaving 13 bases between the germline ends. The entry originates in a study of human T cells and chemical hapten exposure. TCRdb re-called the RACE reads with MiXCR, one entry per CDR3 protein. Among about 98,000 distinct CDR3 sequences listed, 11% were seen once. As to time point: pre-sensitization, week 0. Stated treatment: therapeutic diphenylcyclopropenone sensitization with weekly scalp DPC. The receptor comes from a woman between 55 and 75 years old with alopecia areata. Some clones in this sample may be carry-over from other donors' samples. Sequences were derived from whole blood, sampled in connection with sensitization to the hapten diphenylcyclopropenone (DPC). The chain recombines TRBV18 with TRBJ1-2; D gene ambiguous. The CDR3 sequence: CASSRAGFSYGYTF. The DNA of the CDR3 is TGTGCCAGCTCACGTGCCGGGTTCTCCTATGGCTACACCTTC.